Included here is one T cell receptor beta chain sequence, with context. Its cognate antigen is unknown. This specimen belongs to a study of blood T cells in healthy people across ages. The authors ran a second PCR of roughly 6 to 12 cycles using a sample-barcoded 5' primer and a J-beta primer mix. Each CDR3 protein is one row after TCRdb ran MiXCR on the 5' RACE reads. The sample has roughly 1.6 million distinct CDR3 sequences; approximately 32% are singletons. From germline, CDR1 is DFQATT and CDR2 SNEGSKA (reference sequence). The CDR3 spans 15 residues. Study outcomes and limitations: Using unsorted PBMCs precluded a conclusive naive versus antigen-experienced comparison.

The V call is TRBV20-1, the J call TRBJ2-1; D gene uncertain. The TCR was taken from a woman aged 25 to 39 in good health. Sequencing input: blood. DNA for the CDR3: TGCAGCGCCCACTATAACAGCGCGGTTGGGAATGAGCAGTTCTTC. Translating gives CSAHYNSAVGNEQFF.